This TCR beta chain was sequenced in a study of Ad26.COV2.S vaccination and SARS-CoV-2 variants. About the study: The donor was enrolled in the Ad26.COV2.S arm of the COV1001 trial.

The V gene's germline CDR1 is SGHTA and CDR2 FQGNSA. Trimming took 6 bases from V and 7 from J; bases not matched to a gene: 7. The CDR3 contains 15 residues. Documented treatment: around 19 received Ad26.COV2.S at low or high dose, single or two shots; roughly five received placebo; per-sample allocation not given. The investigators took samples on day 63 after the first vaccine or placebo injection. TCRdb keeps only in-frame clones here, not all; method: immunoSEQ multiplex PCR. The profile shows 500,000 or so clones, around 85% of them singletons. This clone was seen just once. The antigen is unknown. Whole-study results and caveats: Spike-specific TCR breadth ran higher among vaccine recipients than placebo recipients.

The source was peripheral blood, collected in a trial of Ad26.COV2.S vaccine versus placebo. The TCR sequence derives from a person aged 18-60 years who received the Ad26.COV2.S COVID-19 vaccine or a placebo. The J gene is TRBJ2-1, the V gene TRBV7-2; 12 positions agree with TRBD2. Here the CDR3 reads CASRLLAGGENEQFF. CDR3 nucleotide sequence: TGTGCCAGCAGACTACTAGCGGGAGGAGAGAATGAGCAGTTCTTC.